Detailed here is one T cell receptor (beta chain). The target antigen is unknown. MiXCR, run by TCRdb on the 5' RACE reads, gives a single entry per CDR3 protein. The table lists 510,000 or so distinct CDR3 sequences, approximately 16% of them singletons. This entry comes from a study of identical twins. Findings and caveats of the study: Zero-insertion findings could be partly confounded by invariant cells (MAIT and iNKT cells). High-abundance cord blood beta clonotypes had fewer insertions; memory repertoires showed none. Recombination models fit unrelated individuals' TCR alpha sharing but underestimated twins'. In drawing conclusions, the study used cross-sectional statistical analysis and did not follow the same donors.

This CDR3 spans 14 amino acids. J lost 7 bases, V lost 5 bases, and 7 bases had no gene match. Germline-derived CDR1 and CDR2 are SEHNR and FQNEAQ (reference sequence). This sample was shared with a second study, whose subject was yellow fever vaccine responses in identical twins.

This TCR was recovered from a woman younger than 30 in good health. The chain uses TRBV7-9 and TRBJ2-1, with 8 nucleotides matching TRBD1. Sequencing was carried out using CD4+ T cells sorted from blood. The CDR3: CASSPRTGTNEQFF. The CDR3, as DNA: TGTGCCAGCAGCCCTAGGACAGGGACGAATGAGCAGTTCTTC. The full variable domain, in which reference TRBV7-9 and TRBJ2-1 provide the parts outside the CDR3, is DTGVSQNPRHKITKRGQNVTFRCDPISEHNRLYWYRQTLGQGPEFLTYFQNEAQLEKSRLLSDRFSAERPKGSFSTLEIQRTEQGDSAMYLCASSPRTGTNEQFFGPGTRLTVL.